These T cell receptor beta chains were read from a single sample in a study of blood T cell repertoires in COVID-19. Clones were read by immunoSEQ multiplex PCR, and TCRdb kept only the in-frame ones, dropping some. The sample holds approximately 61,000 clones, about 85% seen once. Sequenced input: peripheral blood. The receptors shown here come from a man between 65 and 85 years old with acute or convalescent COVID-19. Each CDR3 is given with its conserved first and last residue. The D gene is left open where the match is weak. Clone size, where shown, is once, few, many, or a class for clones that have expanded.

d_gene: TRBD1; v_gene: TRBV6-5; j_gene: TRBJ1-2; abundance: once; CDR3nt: TGTGCCAGCAGTTTCCGGGACAGGGGGCGGGGGTATGGCTACACCTTC; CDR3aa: CASSFRDRGRGYGYTF
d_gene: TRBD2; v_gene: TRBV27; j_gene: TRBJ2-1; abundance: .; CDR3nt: TGTGCCAGCAGTTTACGGCGGGGGGGCATAGATGAGCAGTTCTTC; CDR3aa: CASSLRRGGIDEQFF
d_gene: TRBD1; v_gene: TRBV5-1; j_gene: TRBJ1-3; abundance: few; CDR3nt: TGCGCCAGCAGCTTGTCAGGAGGACAGGGGGCTGGAAACACCATATATTTT; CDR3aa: CASSLSGGQGAGNTIYF
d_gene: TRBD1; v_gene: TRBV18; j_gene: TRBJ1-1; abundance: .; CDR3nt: TGTGCCAGCTCACCACAGAGACAGGGTAACACTGAAGCTTTCTTT; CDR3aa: CASSPQRQGNTEAFF
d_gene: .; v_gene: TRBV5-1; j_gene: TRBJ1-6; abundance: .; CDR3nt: TGCGCCAGCAGCTTATCGCAGGGGTTAACACCCCTCCACTTT; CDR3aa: CASSLSQGLTPLHF
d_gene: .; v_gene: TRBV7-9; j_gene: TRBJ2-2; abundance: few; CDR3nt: TGTGCCAGCAGCTTAGGCGAGAGCGGGGAGCTGTTTTTT; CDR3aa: CASSLGESGELFF
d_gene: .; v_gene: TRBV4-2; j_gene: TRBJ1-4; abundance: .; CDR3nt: TGTGCCAGCAGCCAAGTTAGCGAAAAACTGTTTTTT; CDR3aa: CASSQVSEKLFF
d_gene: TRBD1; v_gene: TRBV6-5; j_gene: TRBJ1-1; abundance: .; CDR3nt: TGTGCCAGCAGTAACAGGGGGAACACTGAAGCTTTCTTT; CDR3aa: CASSNRGNTEAFF
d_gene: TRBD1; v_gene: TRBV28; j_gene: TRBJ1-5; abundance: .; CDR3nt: TGTGCCAGCAGTGCCCTGGGACAGGGAAATCAGCCCCAGCATTTT; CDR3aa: CASSALGQGNQPQHF
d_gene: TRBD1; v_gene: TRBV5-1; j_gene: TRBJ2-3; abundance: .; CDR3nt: TGCGCCAGCACCGGGGACAGTCCTAGCACAGATACGCAGTATTTT; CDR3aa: CASTGDSPSTDTQYF
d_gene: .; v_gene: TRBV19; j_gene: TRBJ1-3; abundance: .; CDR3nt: TGTGCCAGTAGCCCAAGGTGGGGCTCAAGCTCTGGAAACACCATATATTTT; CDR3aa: CASSPRWGSSSGNTIYF
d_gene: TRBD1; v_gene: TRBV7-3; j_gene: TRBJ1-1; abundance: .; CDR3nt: TGTGCCAGTCGACCGGGACAGGGATATGGTGAAGCTTTCTTT; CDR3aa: CASRPGQGYGEAFF
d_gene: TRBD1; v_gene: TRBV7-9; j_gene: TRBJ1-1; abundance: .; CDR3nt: TGTGCCAGCAGCTTAGGTATAAAGGGACAGGGGTCAACTGAAGCTTTCTTT; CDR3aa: CASSLGIKGQGSTEAFF
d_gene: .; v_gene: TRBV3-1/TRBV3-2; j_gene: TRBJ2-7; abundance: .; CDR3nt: TGTGCCAGCAGCCAGGCCGCCTACGAGCAGTACTTC; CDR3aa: CASSQAAYEQYF
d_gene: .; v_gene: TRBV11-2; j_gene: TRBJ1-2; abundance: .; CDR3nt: TGTGCCAGCAGCCTCGGCTTTACAGGGAGCGGCTACACCTTC; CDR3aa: CASSLGFTGSGYTF
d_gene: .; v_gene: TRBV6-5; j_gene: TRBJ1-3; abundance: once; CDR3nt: TGTGCCAGCACCCCACCGGGACTTGGAAACACCATATATTTT; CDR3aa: CASTPPGLGNTIYF
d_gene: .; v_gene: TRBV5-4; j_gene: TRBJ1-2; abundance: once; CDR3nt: TGTGCCAGCAGGGACAACAGGGACGCCGCCGGGTATGGCTACACCTTC; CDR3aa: CASRDNRDAAGYGYTF
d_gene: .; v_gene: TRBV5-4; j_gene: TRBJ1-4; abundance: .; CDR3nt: TGTGCCAGCAGCACGACCGGGACTAATGAAAAACTGTTTTTT; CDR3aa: CASSTTGTNEKLFF
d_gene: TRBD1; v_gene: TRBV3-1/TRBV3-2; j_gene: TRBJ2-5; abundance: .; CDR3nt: TGTGCCAGCAGTCCCCGGGACAGGGGCCAAGAGACCCAGTACTTC; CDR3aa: CASSPRDRGQETQYF
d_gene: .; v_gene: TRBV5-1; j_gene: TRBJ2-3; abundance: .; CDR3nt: TGCGCCAGCAGCGCCTCGGCAGGGTTATTCGGTGCGCAGTATTTT; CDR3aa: CASSASAGLFGAQYF
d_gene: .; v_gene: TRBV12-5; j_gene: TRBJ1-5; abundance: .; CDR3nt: TGTGCTAGTGGTTCCAACGCGGGTCAGCCCCAGCATTTT; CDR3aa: CASGSNAGQPQHF
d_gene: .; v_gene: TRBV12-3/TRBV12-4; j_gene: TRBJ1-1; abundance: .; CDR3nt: TGTGCCAGCATCCAGGGGTGGGACACTGAAGCTTTCTTT; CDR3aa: CASIQGWDTEAFF
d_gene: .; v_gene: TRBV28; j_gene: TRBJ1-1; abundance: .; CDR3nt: TGTGCCAGCAGCTCCCCTGGGAGGGGCGCGCCGATAACTGAAGCTTTCTTT; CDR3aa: CASSSPGRGAPITEAFF